The rows below give T cell receptor beta chains drawn from one sample of a study of blood T cell repertoires in COVID-19. Assay used: immunoSEQ multiplex PCR; TCRdb lists only in-frame clones, some missing. In the table there are under 200,000 clones, about four fifths of which are singletons. The sequencing sample was made of peripheral blood. These receptors were obtained from a man between 65 and 85 years old with active or convalescent COVID-19. CDR3s include the opening cysteine and the closing phenylalanine or tryptophan. A D gene is named only where the DNA matches it firmly. Only some rows state a clone size, as once, few, many or a class for expanded clones.

cdr3_length	clone_size	j_call	v_call	d_call	cdr3_nt	cdr3_aa
15	.	TRBJ2-2	TRBV7-2	.	TGTGCCAGCAGCTTCAACAGGCTGAACACCGGGGAGCTGTTTTTT	CASSFNRLNTGELFF
14	.	TRBJ1-2	TRBV18	.	TGTGCCAGCTCACCAACCGCAGGGGACTATGGCTACACCTTC	CASSPTAGDYGYTF
16	.	TRBJ2-6	TRBV14	.	TGTGCCAGCAGCCAAGTTATCAGGGTCGGGGCCAACGTCCTGACTTTC	CASSQVIRVGANVLTF
15	.	TRBJ1-2	TRBV15	TRBD1	TGTGCCACCAGCTTTAATAGGGACAGCGGCTATGGCTACACCTTC	CATSFNRDSGYGYTF
15	few	TRBJ1-6	TRBV5-4	TRBD1	TGTGCCAGCAGCGGATACAGGGGAGACAATTCACCCCTCCACTTT	CASSGYRGDNSPLHF
16	.	TRBJ2-2	TRBV5-4	TRBD1	TGTGCCAGCAGCTTGTGGGACAGGGGTAACACCGGGGAGCTGTTTTTT	CASSLWDRGNTGELFF
15	.	TRBJ2-5	TRBV19	.	TGTGCCAGTAGTAAGACAGTCACGGGTCAAGAGACCCAGTACTTC	CASSKTVTGQETQYF
12	.	TRBJ1-6	TRBV27	.	TGTGCCACCTCCTTCCGTAATTCACCCCTCCACTTT	CATSFRNSPLHF
13	once	TRBJ1-5	TRBV12-3/TRBV12-4	.	TGTGCCAGCAGCCCGGGAAGCAATCAGCCCCAGCATTTT	CASSPGSNQPQHF
14	.	TRBJ2-3	TRBV19	TRBD1	TGTGCCAGTAGTCCTCAGGACAGGTCGGATACGCAGTATTTT	CASSPQDRSDTQYF
16	few	TRBJ1-3	TRBV4-2	.	TGTGCCAGCAGCCAAGATGAGGCCGGGGGGCGCGGCACCATATATTTT	CASSQDEAGGRGTIYF
13	.	TRBJ1-2	TRBV7-2	.	TGTGCCAGCAGCCTATATCCGGGGGTCGGCTACACCTTC	CASSLYPGVGYTF
15	.	TRBJ1-3	TRBV30	.	TGTGCCTGGAGTGAACGCGGGGCGTGGGGAAACACCATATATTTT	CAWSERGAWGNTIYF
13	once	TRBJ2-7	TRBV18	.	TGTGCCAGCTCACCATTTAAATCTCCCGAGCAGTACTTC	CASSPFKSPEQYF
14	.	TRBJ2-3	TRBV6-5	.	TGTGCCAGCACCGGATCGGGTACCACAGATACGCAGTATTTT	CASTGSGTTDTQYF
14	.	TRBJ1-5	TRBV6-5	.	TGTGCCAGCAGTCTCTCACAGGGAAATCAGCCCCAGCATTTT	CASSLSQGNQPQHF
13	.	TRBJ1-2	TRBV6-6	.	TGTGCCAGCAGTTACGACAGGAACTATGGCTACACCTTC	CASSYDRNYGYTF
16	.	TRBJ1-5	TRBV28	TRBD1	TGTGCCAGCAGTCCCGGAGGGGGCGGGTCCAATCAGCCCCAGCATTTT	CASSPGGGGSNQPQHF
17	.	TRBJ2-6	TRBV23-1	.	TGCGCCAGCAGTCAACGGACACCGCCCTCTGGGGCCAACGTCCTGACTTTC	CASSQRTPPSGANVLTF
15	.	TRBJ1-1	TRBV5-1	.	TGCGCCAGCAGCCCCCGCAGGCCCATGAACACTGAAGCTTTCTTT	CASSPRRPMNTEAFF
19	.	TRBJ2-2	TRBV4-3	TRBD1	TGCGCCAGCAGCCAAGTCACGTGGTCCGGGACAGGGGATTCCGGGGAGCTGTTTTTT	CASSQVTWSGTGDSGELFF
14	.	TRBJ1-3	TRBV5-1	.	TGCGCCAGCAGCCTTCAGGGGACTGGAAACACCATATATTTT	CASSLQGTGNTIYF
13	.	TRBJ1-1	TRBV6-5	.	TGTGCCAGCAGAAGGCAGGGGATTAATGTAGCTTTCTTT	CASRRQGINVAFF
16	few	TRBJ1-1	TRBV27	.	TGTGCCAGCAGTTTAGGCGGGGGGCGAATGAACACTGAAGCTTTCTTT	CASSLGGGRMNTEAFF
16	once	TRBJ2-1	TRBV27	.	TGTGCCAGCAGTTTTTTCCCTCTGACTAATTACAATGAGCAGTTCTTC	CASSFFPLTNYNEQFF
14	.	TRBJ1-1	TRBV5-1	TRBD1	TGCGCCAGCAGCTCACAGGGGCGGGACACTGAAGCTTTCTTT	CASSSQGRDTEAFF